The T cell receptor beta chain described here comes from a study of T cells after yellow fever vaccination. Comments on this clonotype: What it binds is unknown.

In germline, CDR1 is SEHNR, CDR2 FQNEAQ (reference sequence). The ends were cut back, 6 bases at V and 1 base at J, with 12 bases in the middle. The CDR3 runs to 14 residues. Regarding the study as a whole: The study noted that FACS-sorted repertoires could contain abundant clonotypes contaminating from the bulk population.

Template switching by 5'RACE produced TCR cDNA, adding a universal primer site and UMIs. Each CDR3 protein is one row after TCRdb ran MiXCR on the 5' RACE reads. The repertoire holds hundreds of thousands of distinct CDR3 sequences, roughly 14% seen once, with over 11% in the top ten. V usage is TRBV7-9 and J usage is TRBJ1-1; D is undetermined. This clonotype was sampled from a man aged 30 to 39 who received the YFV17D yellow fever vaccine. The sample was PBMCs, taken on the day of the yellow fever booster vaccination. In DNA form, the CDR3 reads TGTGCCAGCAGACCACAGCCGGGGAACACTGAAGCTTTCTTT. Translating it yields CASRPQPGNTEAFF.